This TCR beta chain derives from a study of blood T cell repertoires in COVID-19. Study context: COVID-19 samples, acute and convalescent, were from the United States, Italy and Spain. T cells, B-cell-depleted T cells, or PBMCs supplied cDNA or gDNA.

Per the original data handling: Estimated nucleated cell counts came from reference gene primer amplification. Clones were sequenced by immunoSEQ multiplex PCR, and TCRdb holds only the in-frame ones, with some missing. The V and J calls and the clone size are those of that table, but D and trimming were determined from the DNA. Among around 320,000 clones, 65% to 90% were seen once, and the ten largest hold 7.2%. In germline, CDR1 is MDHEN, CDR2 SYDVKM. After removal of 0 bases from V and 7 bases from J, the junction contained 8 bases not matched to a gene. The CDR3 sequence is 15 residues long. The material sequenced was peripheral blood. This sequence originates from a human donor in a cohort sampled during active COVID-19. The chain combines TRBV28 with TRBJ1-2; 7 nucleotides line up with TRBD1. CDR3 coding DNA: TGTGCCAGCAGTTTATGGGGGACAGAGAGTGGTGGCTACACCTTC. This gives the protein CASSLWGTESGGYTF.